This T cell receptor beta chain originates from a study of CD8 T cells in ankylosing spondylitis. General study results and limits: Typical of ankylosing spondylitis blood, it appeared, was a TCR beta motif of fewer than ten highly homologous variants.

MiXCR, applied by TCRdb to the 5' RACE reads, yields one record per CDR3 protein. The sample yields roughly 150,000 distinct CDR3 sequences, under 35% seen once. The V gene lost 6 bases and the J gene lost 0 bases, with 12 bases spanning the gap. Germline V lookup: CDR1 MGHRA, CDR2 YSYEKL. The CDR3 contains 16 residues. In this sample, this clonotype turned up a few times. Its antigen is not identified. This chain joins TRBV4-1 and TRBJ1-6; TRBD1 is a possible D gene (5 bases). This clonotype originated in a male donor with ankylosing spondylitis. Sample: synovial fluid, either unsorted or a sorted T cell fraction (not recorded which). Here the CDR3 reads CASSLNRSSYNSPLHF. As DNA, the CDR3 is TGCGCCAGCAGTCTTAACAGGAGCTCCTATAATTCACCCCTCCACTTT.